These T cell receptor beta chains were read from a single sample in a study of identical twins. TCRdb recomputed calls from the 5' RACE reads with MiXCR, one row per CDR3 protein. The data hold some 690,000 distinct CDR3 sequences, with 21% observed a single time. The data were also submitted as part of a second study, on T cells expressing NK-cell markers.

Specimen: PBMCs. The receptors stem from a young woman in good health. Each CDR3 is given with its conserved first and last residue. The order of the fields is V gene, J gene, CDR3 protein.

v_call: TRBV29-1
j_call: TRBJ2-3
cdr3_aa: CSVAPRTEGEFTDTQYF

v_call: TRBV6-1
j_call: TRBJ1-6
cdr3_aa: CASSRRQGTYNSPLHF

v_call: TRBV12-3/TRBV12-4
j_call: TRBJ2-3
cdr3_aa: CAVPSGLAGWNF

v_call: TRBV20-1
j_call: TRBJ2-7
cdr3_aa: CSARDGAGLSLYEQYF

v_call: TRBV29-1
j_call: TRBJ1-3
cdr3_aa: CSVLGPSSGNTIYF

v_call: TRBV7-2
j_call: TRBJ2-1
cdr3_aa: CASSLGTRGEQFF

v_call: TRBV6-4
j_call: TRBJ2-3
cdr3_aa: CASSESGGAPTDTQYF

v_call: TRBV20-1
j_call: TRBJ2-1
cdr3_aa: CSATPLDAGVSYNEQFF

v_call: TRBV9
j_call: TRBJ2-7
cdr3_aa: CASSVALGSSYEQYF

v_call: TRBV10-3
j_call: TRBJ2-3
cdr3_aa: CATHTGTSYFDTQYF

v_call: TRBV10-3
j_call: TRBJ1-1
cdr3_aa: CAISESNRVAEAFF

v_call: TRBV12-3/TRBV12-4
j_call: TRBJ1-2
cdr3_aa: CASRALQDGYTF

v_call: TRBV20-1
j_call: TRBJ2-7
cdr3_aa: CSAPPRGSYEQYF

v_call: TRBV12-2
j_call: TRBJ2-3
cdr3_aa: CASRLTSAAPTDTQYF

v_call: TRBV20-1
j_call: TRBJ1-1
cdr3_aa: CSAPFDRVGTEAFF

v_call: TRBV10-3
j_call: TRBJ2-2
cdr3_aa: CAISEAPQGANTGELFF

v_call: TRBV6-5
j_call: TRBJ2-5
cdr3_aa: CASSYGASGSGEETQYF

v_call: TRBV12-3/TRBV12-4
j_call: TRBJ2-1
cdr3_aa: CASSSRETSGVGEQFF

v_call: TRBV11-3
j_call: TRBJ1-1
cdr3_aa: CASSKRGEAFF

v_call: TRBV15
j_call: TRBJ2-2
cdr3_aa: CATSRSLAGGLTGELFF

v_call: TRBV7-9
j_call: TRBJ1-2
cdr3_aa: CASSSITPYGYTF